A single T cell receptor beta chain is shown here with its context. Libraries were prepared by immunoSEQ multiplex PCR; TCRdb keeps only in-frame clonotypes and omits some of them. The sample comprises roughly 97,000 clones, approximately 96% of which are singletons, and about 0.36% rests with the top ten. The germline V gene has CDR1 LGHNA and CDR2 YSLEER. The CDR3 spans 18 residues. The V end was cut by 0 bases, the J end by 2 bases, with 17 bases between. These data originate in a study of technical replicates of blood from a few donors. The sequence was collected from a human donor in good health. Sequencing used T cells isolated from PBMCs. The chain uses TRBV4-3 and TRBJ1-5, with D possibly being TRBD1 (5 bases). This CDR3 is CASSQERLGRDGNQPQHF. The CDR3 DNA follows: TGCGCCAGCAGCCAAGAAAGATTAGGCAGGGATGGCAATCAGCCCCAGCATTTT.